Below, 24 T cell receptor beta chains from the same sample are listed, as sequenced in a study of OX40 agonist ivuxolimab in advanced cancers. This table comes from immunoSEQ multiplex PCR, and its TCRdb copy is limited to in-frame clones, with some not included. The profile shows roughly 66,000 clones, roughly four fifths of them singletons. The material was CD4+ or CD8+ T cells sorted from blood, obtained in a trial of the OX40 agonist ivuxolimab. The source of these receptors is an adult with an advanced solid tumor such as melanoma, head and neck, liver or kidney cancer.

The V gene is TRBV19, the J gene TRBJ2-7, with D uncertain. V dropped 4 bases and J dropped 4 bases, with 8 bases sitting between them. This CDR3 comprises 12 residues. The germline V gene has CDR1 LNHDA and CDR2 SQIVND (reference sequence). Here the CDR3 DNA reads TGTGCCAGTAGTACGAAGAGTTACGAGCAGTACTTC. It translates to CASSTKSYEQYF.

Turning to this clone: Other DNA sequences in this sample translate to the same CDR3. V gene TRBV6-5 combines with J gene TRBJ1-3; no clear D gene. The V gene's germline CDR1 is MNHEY and CDR2 SVGAGI. The CDR3 length is 16 residues. Trimming took 0 bases from V and 0 from J, leaving 9 bases between them. Written as DNA, the CDR3 is TGTGCCAGCAGTTACTCGAGGCCGAGCTCTGGAAACACCATATATTTT. Protein product: CASSYSRPSSGNTIYF.

The chain is built from TRBV4-3 and TRBJ2-2; 7 bases map to TRBD1. Trimming at V came to 1 base and at J to 6 bases, leaving 14 bases not matched to a gene. CDR3 length equals 18 residues. Germline V gene data show CDR1 as LGHNA and CDR2 as YSLEER. The CDR3 DNA is TGCGCCAGCAGCCAAGGGGCCACAGGGGCGTGGAGTCCCGGGGAGCTGTTTTTT. Protein sequence: CASSQGATGAWSPGELFF.

This clone showed up just a few times. The J gene is TRBJ2-7, the V gene TRBV28, with 7 positions matching TRBD1. Germline CDR1 and CDR2: MDHEN and SYDVKM. Trimming cost V 2 bases and J 2 bases; bases outside gene matches: 3. This CDR3 is 14 amino acids long. CDR3 coding DNA: TGTGCCAGCAGTTTAACGGGACAGCCCTACGAGCAGTACTTC. This codes for CASSLTGQPYEQYF.

The CDR3 DNA is TGTGCTAGTGGTTTGGGGGACGGGGCAATCGCGAGCGAGCAGTACTTC. It codes for CASGLGDGAIASEQYF. The chain is built from TRBV12-5 and TRBJ2-7; either TRBD1 or TRBD2 may fit D (5 bases each). The V and J ends lost 1 base and 6 bases respectively, with 19 bases between them. Germline loops: CDR1 LGHNT, CDR2 FRNRAP. This CDR3 contains 16 residues.

As DNA, the CDR3 is TGTGCCAGCAGGAAATCTAGCGGGAGGAGCTCCTACAATGAGCAGTTCTTC. It is translated as CASRKSSGRSSYNEQFF. The V call is TRBV27, the J call TRBJ2-1; TRBD2 matches at 11 bases. The CDR3 totals 17 residues. J lost 0 bases, V lost 6 bases, and 7 bases had no gene match. In germline, CDR1 is MNHEY, CDR2 SMNVEV (reference sequence).

This chain connects TRBV5-1 to TRBJ2-1; possible D gene TRBD1, 5 bases. The germline V gene encodes CDR1 SGHRS and CDR2 YFSETQ. CDR3 length equals 13 residues. Trimming pared 4 bases from V and 4 bases from J, leaving 9 bases between. The CDR3 region has the DNA TGCGCCAGCAGCCCGGACACTTACAATGAGCAGTTCTTC. Translated: CASSPDTYNEQFF.

V usage is TRBV2 and J usage is TRBJ2-3; 10 bases are a match to TRBD2. Germline-derived CDR1 and CDR2 are SNHLY and FYNNEI. Trimming at V came to 7 bases and at J to 4 bases, leaving 5 bases not matched to a gene. The CDR3 has 14 residues. The CDR3 loop is CASNSGTSADTQYF. The CDR3 coding sequence is TGTGCCAGCAACTCCGGGACTAGCGCAGATACGCAGTATTTT.

The rearrangement links TRBV6-5 to TRBJ1-4; TRBD1 agrees at 11 bases. The junction had 4 bases not matched to a gene; V was cut back by 2 bases and J by 8 bases. Germline CDR1 and CDR2: MNHEY and SVGAGI. The CDR3 extends over 15 amino acids. The CDR3 DNA is TGTGCCAGCAGTTACGGGACAGGGGGAAACGAAAAACTGTTTTTT. This codes for CASSYGTGGNEKLFF.

CDR3 region: CASSFSDRLLNTGELFF. For the CDR3, the DNA is TGCGCCAGCAGCTTTTCGGACAGGCTGTTAAACACCGGGGAGCTGTTTTTT. The genes are TRBV5-1 and TRBJ2-2, with 7 bases aligning to TRBD1. Losses at the gene ends were 2 bases for V and 2 bases for J; bases not matched to a gene: 9. Germline CDR1 SGHRS, CDR2 YFSETQ. This CDR3 is built from 17 residues.

The V and J genes are TRBV19 and TRBJ2-6, with D possibly TRBD1 on 6 matching bases. The CDR3 is 14 amino acids. CDR1 and CDR2 from the germline V gene are LNHDA and SQIVND (reference sequence). V was cut by 4 bases and J by 2 bases, with 6 bases left in between. CDR3 loop: CASSTGAGANVLTF. The CDR3 bases are TGTGCCAGTAGTACAGGGGCTGGGGCCAACGTCCTGACTTTC.

This chain links TRBV4-2 with TRBJ2-5, with TRBD2 matching over 10 bases. The germline V gene has CDR1 LGHNA and CDR2 YNFKEQ. The CDR3 loop spans 17 amino acids. The ends lost 2 bases at V and 4 bases at J; junction bases unmatched: 10. As DNA, the CDR3 is TGTGCCAGCAGCCAACTTCGGGGACTAGCGAGCGGAGAGACCCAGTACTTC. Its translation: CASSQLRGLASGETQYF.

The chain employs TRBV5-4 and TRBJ1-5, with a weak D call TRBD1 (5 bases). This CDR3 is built from 16 residues. V dropped 4 bases and J dropped 0 bases, with 14 bases sitting between them. Germline loops: CDR1 SGHNT, CDR2 YYREEE (reference sequence). CDR3 coding DNA: TGTGCCAGCAGCCAAGAGGGGCGGGTTAGCAATCAGCCCCAGCATTTT. It is translated as CASSQEGRVSNQPQHF.

The rearrangement links TRBV28 to TRBJ1-5; D gene unclear. The germline V gene has CDR1 MDHEN and CDR2 SYDVKM. The CDR3 sequence is 15 residues long. V was pared by 1 base and J by 2 bases, with 9 bases between. As DNA, the CDR3 is TGTGCCAGCAGTTTATCGGCTGGAGGCAATCAGCCCCAGCATTTT. As protein: CASSLSAGGNQPQHF.

This chain connects TRBV5-1 to TRBJ1-4, with unresolved D. V lost 0 bases and J lost 4, with 10 bases in between. CDR3 size: 15 residues. Germline lookup yields CDR1 SGHRS and CDR2 YFSETQ. The CDR3 sequence: CASSLESGNNEKLFF. Here the CDR3 DNA reads TGCGCCAGCAGCTTGGAATCTGGGAATAATGAAAAACTGTTTTTT.

This chain links TRBV29-1 with TRBJ2-5; D gene ambiguous. In germline, CDR1 is SQVTM, CDR2 ANQGSEA. The CDR3 runs to 14 residues. The germline V and J ends were trimmed by 3 bases and 1 base, with 12 bases remaining between them. CDR3 residues: CSVETLGSQETQYF. DNA of the CDR3: TGCAGCGTTGAGACGTTGGGGTCCCAAGAGACCCAGTACTTC.

This chain links TRBV5-1 with TRBJ1-2, with unresolved D. CDR3 size: 15 residues. The germline V gene encodes CDR1 SGHRS and CDR2 YFSETQ. V was pared by 0 bases and J by 4 bases, with 13 bases between. As DNA, the CDR3 is TGCGCCAGCAGCTTGGACGGTAGTTCTAGCTATGGCTACACCTTC. It encodes CASSLDGSSSYGYTF. The full variable domain, with the rest looked up from reference TRBV5-1 and TRBJ1-2, is KAGVTQTPRYLIKTRGQQVTLSCSPISGHRSVSWYQQTPGQGLQFLFEYFSETQRNKGNFPGRFSGRQFSNSRSEMNVSTLELGDSALYLCASSLDGSSSYGYTFGSGTRLTVV.

The V call is TRBV27, the J call TRBJ1-3; possible D gene TRBD1, 5 bases. Trimming left V 5 bases short and J 8 bases short, with 25 bases between. In germline, CDR1 is MNHEY, CDR2 SMNVEV (reference sequence). This CDR3 comprises 17 residues. The CDR3 DNA is TGTGCCAGCAGTAGACAATTTATGTTTGGGACCCAACACACCATATATTTT. Encoded protein: CASSRQFMFGTQHTIYF.

This rearrangement joins TRBV11-3 to TRBJ2-1; 8 bases map to TRBD2. This CDR3 has 14 amino acids. Trimming took 5 bases from V and 8 from J; bases not matched to a gene: 8. Germline V gives CDR1 SGHNT, CDR2 YENEEA. CDR3 sequence: CASSLSGSIDEQFF. The CDR3 DNA follows: TGTGCCAGCAGCCTAAGCGGGAGTATCGATGAGCAGTTCTTC.

The chain recombines TRBV29-1 with TRBJ2-7, with D perhaps matching TRBD1 or TRBD2 (6 bases each). Germline loops: CDR1 SQVTM, CDR2 ANQGSEA. The CDR3 contains 15 residues. Trimming stripped 4 bases from V and 2 bases from J, with 18 bases between. For the CDR3, the DNA is TGCAGCGTTGGCCGGGGGCGGGTCGATCCCTACGAGCAGTACTTC. Protein product: CSVGRGRVDPYEQYF.

This clone was observed a handful of times. V usage is TRBV5-1 and J usage is TRBJ2-1; the match to TRBD2 covers 16 bases. Germline V CDR1 and CDR2: SGHRS, YFSETQ. The CDR3 sequence is 18 residues long. V shed 0 bases and J 6 bases; nucleotides not matched to a gene: 6. The CDR3 DNA follows: TGCGCCAGCAGCTTGGCCGGGACTAGCGGGAGGGGGTCCAATGAGCAGTTCTTC. Encoded protein: CASSLAGTSGRGSNEQFF.

The rearrangement uses TRBV5-6 and TRBJ1-3; TRBD1 might be the D (5 bases). The germline V gene has CDR1 SGHDT and CDR2 YYEEEE. This CDR3 contains 15 residues. The V gene lost 4 bases and the J gene lost 0 bases, with 11 bases spanning the gap. CDR3 amino acids: CASSPTDISGNTIYF. As DNA, the CDR3 is TGTGCCAGCAGCCCGACGGACATCTCTGGAAACACCATATATTTT.

V gene TRBV25-1 combines with J gene TRBJ2-7, with TRBD2 matching over 13 bases. Trimming removed 8 bases from V and 4 bases from J; junction bases left unmatched: 11. CDR1 and CDR2 from the germline V gene are MGHDK and SYGVNS. This CDR3 comprises 16 residues. CDR3 bases: TGTGCCAGCGAAGAGAGGACTAGCGGGAGTAAATACGAGCAGTACTTC. Protein: CASEERTSGSKYEQYF.

This chain links TRBV5-1 with TRBJ2-3; D call uncertain. V lost 4 bases and J lost 6, with 9 bases in between. CDR3 length equals 12 residues. Looked up from germline, CDR1 is SGHRS and CDR2 is YFSETQ. The DNA for the CDR3 is TGCGCCAGCAGCCAACCGACTGATACGCAGTATTTT. This translates into CASSQPTDTQYF.